This TCR beta chain derives from a study of CXCR3-negative and CXCR3-positive naive CD8 T cells (dated by TCRdb to the late 2010s). The study in broad terms: In total, 130 million or so TRB reads were obtained, which works out to roughly 1.5 +/- 0.3 million reads per library. The TRBV-TRBJ cluster analysis covered naive subsets from several donors and memory cells from 3 donors. The diversity and physicochemical repertoire analyses included ten to eleven donors pooled from two independent experiments. Broad study findings and their caveats: TRBV-TRBJ usage was similar between naive CXCR3-negative and CXCR3-positive cells from the same donor, while memory cells showed distinct patterns. Freshly isolated PBMCs were used for most assays because CXCR3 expression went down partially after cryopreservation. TRB CDR3s from CXCR3-positive naive cells showed higher hydrophobicity (lower Kidera factor 4), lower energy, and higher strength and volume indices than CXCR3-negative naive cells. Repertoire diversity was comparably high in both naive subsets but much lower in memory CD8+ T cells. Because surface CD5, which is linked to self-reactivity in mice, was comparable between the naive subsets, TCR interaction strength was also inferred from TRB CDR3 physicochemical properties.

For each CD8+ T cell subset, flow sorting was done in triplicate, and about 300,000 cells per subset went directly into RLT lysis buffer. To exclude memory contaminants, naive CD8+ T cells were stringently defined as CD45RO-CCR7+CD27+CD95-. Standard density gradient centrifugation was used to isolate peripheral blood mononuclear cells from buffy coats. A FACSAria III was used to flow-sort naive CXCR3-negative and CXCR3-positive CD8+ T cells. Total RNA was extracted from sorted cells using an RNeasy Mini Kit. From the cysteine up to the phenylalanine, the CDR3 has a length of 18 residues. Only the protein is available. Sequences MDHEN (CDR1) and SYDVKM (CDR2) are obtained from the germline V gene. As for this clonotype: The antigen it binds to is not known.

The reads were generated on a NextSeq 550. The Human TCR Profiling Kit (MiLaboratory) was used to prepare UMI-labeled 5' RACE TRB cDNA libraries. The full amount of extracted RNA was used for cDNA synthesis, and the full amount of resulting cDNA was used for PCR amplification. Libraries were prepared in parallel with an identical number of PCR cycles. Concerning the study's data processing: MIGEC and MiXCR extracted about 50,000 +/- 10,000 unique UMI-labeled TRB cDNA molecules per library, requiring at least two reads per UMI. On average, about 40,000 +/- 10,000 functional in-frame TRB CDR3 nucleotide clonotypes lacking stop codons were found per library. After downsampling to 5000 UMI-labeled TRB molecules per sample, diversity metrics such as normalized Shannon-Wiener and Chao1 were calculated in VDJtools. Clonotype-size-weighted physicochemical properties of the central five CDR3 residues (interaction energy, strength, volume and Kidera factor 4) were computed in VDJtools. TCRdb reprocessed the reads and provides one entry for every CDR3 protein sequence; no DNA is given. None of the V and J calls come from the authors' own analysis; TCRdb made them. The sample's records list more than 65,000 distinct CDR3 sequences. The ten most abundant clones make up over 1.3% of the sample.

The source is a human donor in good health. Some clones in this sample may be carry-over from other donors' samples. Sequenced input: naive CXCR3- CD8+ T cells from blood. The label giving this sample's cell subset or site can be read as: CD45RO-CCR7+CD27+CD95- naive CD8+ T cells lacking CXCR3 (TNR3-). The chain joins TRBV28 to TRBJ2-5; with no DNA, the TCRdb D assignment of TRBD2 cannot be verified. CDR3 reads: CASRLGLAGAGLQETQYF.